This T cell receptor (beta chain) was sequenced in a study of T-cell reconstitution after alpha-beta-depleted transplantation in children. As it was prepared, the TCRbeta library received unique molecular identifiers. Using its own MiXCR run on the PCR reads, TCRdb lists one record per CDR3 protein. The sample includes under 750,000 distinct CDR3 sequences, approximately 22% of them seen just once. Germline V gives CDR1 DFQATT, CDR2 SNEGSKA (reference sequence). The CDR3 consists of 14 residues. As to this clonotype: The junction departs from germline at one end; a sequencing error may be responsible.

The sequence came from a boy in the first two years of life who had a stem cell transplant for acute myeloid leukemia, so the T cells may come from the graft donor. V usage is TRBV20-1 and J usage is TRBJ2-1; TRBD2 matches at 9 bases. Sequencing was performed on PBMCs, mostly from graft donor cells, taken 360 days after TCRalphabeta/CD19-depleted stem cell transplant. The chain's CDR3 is CCARSGGSYNEQFF. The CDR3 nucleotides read TGCTGTGCTAGAAGCGGGGGGTCCTACAATGAGCAGTTCTTC.